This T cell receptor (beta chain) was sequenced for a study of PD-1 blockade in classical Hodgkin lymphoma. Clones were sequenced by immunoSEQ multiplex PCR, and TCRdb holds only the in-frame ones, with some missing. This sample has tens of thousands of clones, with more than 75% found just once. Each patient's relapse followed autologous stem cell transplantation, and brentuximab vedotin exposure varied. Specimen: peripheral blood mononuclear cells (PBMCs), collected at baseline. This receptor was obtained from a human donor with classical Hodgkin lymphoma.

Here the CDR3 reads CASTGGETQYF. In nucleotides, the CDR3 is TGTGCCAGCACTGGTGGGGAGACCCAGTACTTC. This rearrangement joins TRBV5-4 to TRBJ2-5, with D hard to call. V was clipped by 6 bases and J by 5 bases, with 8 bases between them. Germline V gene data show CDR1 as SGHNT and CDR2 as YYREEE (reference sequence). The CDR3 is 11 residues long. The variable domain in full, with the rest retrieved from reference TRBV5-4 and TRBJ2-5, is ETGVTQSPTHLIKTRGQQVTLRCSSQSGHNTVSWYQQALGQGPQFIFQYYREEENGRGNFPPRFSGLQFPNYSSELNVNALELDDSALYLCASTGGETQYFGPGTRLLVL.